Listed below are T cell receptor beta chains from one sample, sequenced in a study of regulatory T cells in long-lasting Graves disease. Each CDR3 protein is one row after TCRdb ran MiXCR on the multiplex PCR reads. This table holds 250,000 to 400,000 distinct CDR3 sequences, more than 15% found once. Here the sequenced sample was peripheral blood mononuclear cells (PBMCs), taken at new diagnosis, from a patient treated with antithyroid drugs. The receptors were gathered from a female donor with Graves disease. CDR3s include the opening cysteine and the closing phenylalanine or tryptophan.

V,CDR3
TRBV27,CASSLSGTSVIGSTDTQYF
TRBV19,CASSIGRGAEAFF
TRBV6-1,CASGDRNYGYTF
TRBV2,CASSVGRNIGELFF
TRBV2,CASRSTWTNEKLFF
TRBV20-1,CSASEGSKNSPLHF
TRBV5-8,CASSKRTSYMNTEAFF
TRBV6-2/TRBV6-3,CASRPGRHQPQHF
TRBV11-2,CASSVSANTGELFF
TRBV20-1,CSARETGLAGGPSRNEQYF
TRBV7-9,CASSPEAAEGTQYF
TRBV11-1,CASSSPIEPFENTEAFF
TRBV6-1,CASMSGRFLGHHNEQFF
TRBV19,CASSIRGGAEQPQHF
TRBV28,CASSPTAPRRKLFF
TRBV29-1,CSVGRGQRETQYF
TRBV6-5,CASSYSGKSKNIQYF
TRBV12-3/TRBV12-4,CASIPGGGQGWDEQFF
TRBV10-1,CASSDGSGGYTF
TRBV12-3/TRBV12-4,CASRATGVGYTF